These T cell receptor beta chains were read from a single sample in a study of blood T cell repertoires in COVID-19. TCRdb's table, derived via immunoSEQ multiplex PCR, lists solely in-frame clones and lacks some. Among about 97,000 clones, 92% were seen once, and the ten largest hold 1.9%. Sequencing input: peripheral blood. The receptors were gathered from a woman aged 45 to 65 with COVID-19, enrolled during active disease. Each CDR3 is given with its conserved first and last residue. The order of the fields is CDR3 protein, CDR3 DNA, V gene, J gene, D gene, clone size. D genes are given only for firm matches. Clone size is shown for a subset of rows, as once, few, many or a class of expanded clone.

CDR3aa: CASTSDGGTDTQYF
CDR3nt: TGTGCCAGCACCTCCGACGGGGGAACAGATACGCAGTATTTT
v_gene: TRBV5-4
j_gene: TRBJ2-3
d_gene: -
abundance: -

CDR3aa: CASSVGTSGVYEQYF
CDR3nt: TGTGCCAGCAGCGTAGGGACTAGCGGGGTGTACGAGCAGTACTTC
v_gene: TRBV9
j_gene: TRBJ2-7
d_gene: TRBD2
abundance: -

CDR3aa: CASSPGPGQGRNEQFF
CDR3nt: TGCGCCAGCAGCCCCGGGCCAGGACAGGGAAGGAATGAGCAGTTCTTC
v_gene: TRBV5-1
j_gene: TRBJ2-1
d_gene: TRBD1
abundance: -

CDR3aa: CAYSSGGAPFNEQFF
CDR3nt: TGTGCCTACTCGAGCGGGGGGGCCCCTTTCAATGAGCAGTTCTTC
v_gene: TRBV30
j_gene: TRBJ2-1
d_gene: TRBD2
abundance: -

CDR3aa: CASSPRETGADEKLFF
CDR3nt: TGTGCCAGCAGTCCTAGGGAGACAGGGGCGGATGAAAAACTGTTTTTT
v_gene: TRBV28
j_gene: TRBJ1-4
d_gene: TRBD1
abundance: -

CDR3aa: CASSSTGAEKLFF
CDR3nt: TGTGCCAGCTCGTCAACAGGGGCCGAAAAACTGTTTTTT
v_gene: TRBV18
j_gene: TRBJ1-4
d_gene: TRBD1
abundance: once

CDR3aa: CASSLVGGNTGELFF
CDR3nt: TGCGCCAGCAGCTTGGTCGGGGGGAACACCGGGGAGCTGTTTTTT
v_gene: TRBV5-1
j_gene: TRBJ2-2
d_gene: -
abundance: -

CDR3aa: CASSLAKSENSPLHF
CDR3nt: TGTGCCAGCAGCTTAGCAAAATCCGAGAATTCACCCCTCCACTTT
v_gene: TRBV7-2
j_gene: TRBJ1-6
d_gene: -
abundance: -

CDR3aa: CASRGGSTGELFF
CDR3nt: TGTGCCAGCAGAGGGGGTAGCACCGGGGAGCTGTTTTTT
v_gene: TRBV12-3/TRBV12-4
j_gene: TRBJ2-2
d_gene: -
abundance: -

CDR3aa: CASSPRTGDYTEAFF
CDR3nt: TGTGCCAGCAGCCCCCGGACAGGGGATTACACTGAAGCTTTCTTT
v_gene: TRBV14
j_gene: TRBJ1-1
d_gene: TRBD1
abundance: -

CDR3aa: CASSWGQGSNEKLFF
CDR3nt: TGTGCCAGCAGCTGGGGACAGGGTTCTAATGAAAAACTGTTTTTT
v_gene: TRBV7-9
j_gene: TRBJ1-4
d_gene: TRBD1
abundance: -

CDR3aa: CASSYVQGSNYGYTF
CDR3nt: TGTGCCAGCAGTTACGTCCAGGGTTCTAACTATGGCTACACCTTC
v_gene: TRBV6-2/TRBV6-3
j_gene: TRBJ1-2
d_gene: -
abundance: -

CDR3aa: CASGLGRGGVDQPQHF
CDR3nt: TGTGCTAGTGGTTTGGGGAGAGGGGGAGTGGATCAGCCCCAGCATTTT
v_gene: TRBV12-5
j_gene: TRBJ1-5
d_gene: -
abundance: -

CDR3aa: CASRGRRVYSNQPQHF
CDR3nt: TGTGCCAGCAGGGGGAGGCGGGTTTATAGCAATCAGCCCCAGCATTTT
v_gene: TRBV28
j_gene: TRBJ1-5
d_gene: -
abundance: -